Given below is one TCR beta chain in context. This CDR3 contains 14 residues. Germline CDR1 is KGHDR and CDR2 is SFDVKD. V was trimmed by 9 bases and J by 2 bases, leaving 14 bases between them. Before being deemed recovered, Cohort 3 donors had two negative PCRs, clearance, or symptom resolution. In the authors' methods: The authors estimated nucleated cell counts from reference gene primer amplification. This table comes from immunoSEQ multiplex PCR, and its TCRdb copy is limited to in-frame clones, with some not included. The V and J calls and clone size are taken from that table; D and trimming were inferred from the DNA. The table records a few hundred thousand clones, about nine tenths of them present only once. This sample was included in a study of blood T cell repertoires in COVID-19.

The material sequenced was PBMCs or T cells enriched from blood (not recorded which). The TCR originated in an older woman who had recovered from COVID-19. The rearrangement uses TRBV24-1 and TRBJ2-3; TRBD1 is a possible D gene (6 bases). As DNA, the CDR3 is TGTGCCACCCAAAGCATGGGGGCCACAGATACGCAGTATTTT. Translated, it gives CATQSMGATDTQYF.